The TCR beta chain described here comes from a study of vaccination effects on CD4 cells after COVID-19. Study observations and caveats: Healthy vaccinees had only 1 of 255 vaccine-induced clones cross-react with common cold coronaviruses. Few convalescent patients, and no early post-infection timepoints, were available to the study.

Clones were read by immunoSEQ multiplex PCR, and TCRdb kept only the in-frame ones, dropping some. The repertoire holds about 68,000 clones, with 80% as singletons. Before sequencing took place, the ViraFEST assay used viral peptide pools to expand antigen-specific CD4+ T cells. At the end of 9 to 11 days of culture, CD4+ T cells were isolated. Vaccinated recipients, who were negative for nucleocapsid antibodies, had no history of SARS-CoV-2 infection. The culture medium for roughly 1.9 million PBMC per well included 10 IU/ml IL-2 and about 9.1 ug/ml peptides. Germline V lookup: CDR1 DFQATT, CDR2 SNEGSKA (reference sequence). CDR3 length equals 16 residues. Germline trimming cut 3 bases from V and 3 bases from J; bases unmatched to any gene: 7. Regarding this clone: The antigen is undetermined.

The sequence was collected from a human donor who received a COVID-19 vaccine. The starting material was CD4+ T cells from PBMCs cultured with SARS-CoV-2 spike peptides, obtained before COVID-19 vaccination. The V gene is TRBV20-1, the J gene TRBJ1-3; 11 nucleotides agree with TRBD1. The CDR3 DNA sequence: TGCAGTGCTAGTGGATTGGGACAGGGGGGTGGAAACACCATATATTTT. Its translation is CSASGLGQGGGNTIYF.